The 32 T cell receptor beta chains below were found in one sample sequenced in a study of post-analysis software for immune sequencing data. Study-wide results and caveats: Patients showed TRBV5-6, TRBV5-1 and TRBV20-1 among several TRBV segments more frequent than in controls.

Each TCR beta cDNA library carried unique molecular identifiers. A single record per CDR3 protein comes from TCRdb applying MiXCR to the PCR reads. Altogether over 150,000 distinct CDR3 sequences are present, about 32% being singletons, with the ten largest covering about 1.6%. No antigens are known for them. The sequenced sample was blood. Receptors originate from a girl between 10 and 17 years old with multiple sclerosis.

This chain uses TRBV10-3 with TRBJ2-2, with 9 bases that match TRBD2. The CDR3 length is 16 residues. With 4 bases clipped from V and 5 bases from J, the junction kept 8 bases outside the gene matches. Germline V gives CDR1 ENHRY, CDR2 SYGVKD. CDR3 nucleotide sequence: TGTGCCATCAGTGGGCATAGCGGGAGTTCGACCGGGGAGCTGTTTTTT. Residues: CAISGHSGSSTGELFF.

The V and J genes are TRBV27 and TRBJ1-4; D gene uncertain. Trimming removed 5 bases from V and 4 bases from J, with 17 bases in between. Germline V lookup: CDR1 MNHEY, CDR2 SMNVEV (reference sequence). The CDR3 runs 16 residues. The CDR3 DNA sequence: TGTGCCAGCAGTCGCCGGAGGGCCCCTAATAATGAAAAACTGTTTTTT. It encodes CASSRRRAPNNEKLFF. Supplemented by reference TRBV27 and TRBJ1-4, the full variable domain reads EAQVTQNPRYLITVTGKKLTVTCSQNMNHEYMSWYRQDPGLGLRQIYYSMNVEVTDKGDVPEGYKVSRKEKRNFPLILESPSPNQTSLYFCASSRRRAPNNEKLFFGSGTQLSVL.

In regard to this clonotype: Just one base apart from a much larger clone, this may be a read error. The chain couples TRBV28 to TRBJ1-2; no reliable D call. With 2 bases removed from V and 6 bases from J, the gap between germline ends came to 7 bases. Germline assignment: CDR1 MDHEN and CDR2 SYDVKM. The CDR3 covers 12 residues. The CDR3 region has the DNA TGTGCCAGCAGTTTAGCCACTCATGGCTACACCTTC. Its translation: CASSLATHGYTF.

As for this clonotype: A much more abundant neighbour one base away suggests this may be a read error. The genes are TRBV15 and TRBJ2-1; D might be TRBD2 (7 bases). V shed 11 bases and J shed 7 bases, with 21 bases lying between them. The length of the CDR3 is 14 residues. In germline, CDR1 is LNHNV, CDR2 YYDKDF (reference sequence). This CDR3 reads CAAQQEGGGNEQFF. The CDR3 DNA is TGTGCCGCCCAACAGGAGGGAGGGGGAAATGAGCAGTTCTTC.

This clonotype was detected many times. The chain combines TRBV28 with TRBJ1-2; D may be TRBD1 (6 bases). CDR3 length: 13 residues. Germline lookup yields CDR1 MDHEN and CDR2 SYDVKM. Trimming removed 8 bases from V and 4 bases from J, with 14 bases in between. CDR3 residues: CASRPQGPYGYTF. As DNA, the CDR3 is TGTGCCAGCCGACCCCAGGGGCCCTATGGCTACACCTTC.

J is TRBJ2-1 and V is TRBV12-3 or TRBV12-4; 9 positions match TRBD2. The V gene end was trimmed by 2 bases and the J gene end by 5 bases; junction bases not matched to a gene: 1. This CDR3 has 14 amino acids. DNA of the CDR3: TGTGCCAGCAGTTTACTAGCGGGGCACAATGAGCAGTTCTTC. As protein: CASSLLAGHNEQFF.

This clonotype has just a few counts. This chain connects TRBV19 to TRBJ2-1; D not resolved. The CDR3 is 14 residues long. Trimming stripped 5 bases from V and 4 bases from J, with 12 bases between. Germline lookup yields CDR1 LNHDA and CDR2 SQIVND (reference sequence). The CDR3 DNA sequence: TGTGCCAGTAGTTTGGCAGGTTTATACAATGAGCAGTTCTTC. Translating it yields CASSLAGLYNEQFF.

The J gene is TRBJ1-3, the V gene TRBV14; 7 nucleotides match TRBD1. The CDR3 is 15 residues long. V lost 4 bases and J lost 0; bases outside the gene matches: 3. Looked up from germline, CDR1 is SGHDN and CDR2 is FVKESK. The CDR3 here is CASSRDSSSGNTIYF. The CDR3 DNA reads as TGTGCCAGCAGCCGGGACAGCAGCTCTGGAAACACCATATATTTT.

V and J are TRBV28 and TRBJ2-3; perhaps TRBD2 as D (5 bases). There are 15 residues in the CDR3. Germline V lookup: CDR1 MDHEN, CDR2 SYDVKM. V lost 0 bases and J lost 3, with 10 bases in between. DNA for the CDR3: TGTGCCAGCAGTTTATGGTCCGGGAAGACAGATACGCAGTATTTT. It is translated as CASSLWSGKTDTQYF.

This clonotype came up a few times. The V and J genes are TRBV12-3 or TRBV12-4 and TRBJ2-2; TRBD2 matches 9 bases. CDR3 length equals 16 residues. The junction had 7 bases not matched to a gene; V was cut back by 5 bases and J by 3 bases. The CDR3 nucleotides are TGTGCCAGCAGTGGCAGGACTAGCGTCGACACCGGGGAGCTGTTTTTT. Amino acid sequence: CASSGRTSVDTGELFF.

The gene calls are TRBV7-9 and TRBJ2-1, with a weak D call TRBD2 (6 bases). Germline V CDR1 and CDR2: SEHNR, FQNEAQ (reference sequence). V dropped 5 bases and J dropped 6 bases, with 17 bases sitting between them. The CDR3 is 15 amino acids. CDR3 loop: CASSPRRGIRNEQFF. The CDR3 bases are TGTGCCAGCAGCCCCCGTCGCGGGATTCGCAATGAGCAGTTCTTC.

The CDR3 spells CASSLRGQGLNEKLFF. In nucleotides, the CDR3 is TGCGCCAGCAGCCTCCGCGGGCAGGGCCTAAATGAAAAACTGTTTTTT. The chain recombines TRBV5-1 with TRBJ1-4, with a possible D match to TRBD1 (5 bases). With 4 bases removed from V and 5 bases from J, the gap between germline ends came to 18 bases. This CDR3 spans 16 amino acids. Per the germline V gene, CDR1 is SGHRS and CDR2 is YFSETQ.

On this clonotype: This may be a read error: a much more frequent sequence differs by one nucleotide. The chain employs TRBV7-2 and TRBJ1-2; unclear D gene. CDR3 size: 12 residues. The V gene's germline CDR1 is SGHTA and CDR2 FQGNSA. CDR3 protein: CASSFGDYDYTF. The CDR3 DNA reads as TGTGCCAGCAGCTTCGGTGACTATGACTACACCTTC.

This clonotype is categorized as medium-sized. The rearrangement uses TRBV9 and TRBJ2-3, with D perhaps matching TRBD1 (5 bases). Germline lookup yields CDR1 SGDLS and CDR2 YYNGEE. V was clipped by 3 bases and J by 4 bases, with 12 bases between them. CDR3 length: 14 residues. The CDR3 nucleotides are TGTGCCAGCAGCGCTAGGGGCAGGGCAGATACGCAGTATTTT. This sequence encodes CASSARGRADTQYF.

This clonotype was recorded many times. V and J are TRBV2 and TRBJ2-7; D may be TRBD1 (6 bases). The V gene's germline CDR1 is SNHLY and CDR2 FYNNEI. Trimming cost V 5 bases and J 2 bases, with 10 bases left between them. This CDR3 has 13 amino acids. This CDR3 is CASSRNRAYEQYF. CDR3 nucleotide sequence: TGTGCCAGCAGTCGTAACAGGGCCTACGAGCAGTACTTC.

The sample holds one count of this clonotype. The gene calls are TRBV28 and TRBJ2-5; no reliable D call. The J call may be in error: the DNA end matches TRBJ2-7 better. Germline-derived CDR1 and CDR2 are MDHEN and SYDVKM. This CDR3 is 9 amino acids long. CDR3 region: CAGGDEQYF. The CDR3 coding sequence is TGTGCCGGCGGTGACGAGCAGTACTTC.

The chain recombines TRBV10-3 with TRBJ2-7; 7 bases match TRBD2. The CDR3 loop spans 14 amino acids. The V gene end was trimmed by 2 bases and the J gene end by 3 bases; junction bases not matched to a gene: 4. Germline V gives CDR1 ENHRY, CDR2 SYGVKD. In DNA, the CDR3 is TGTGCCATCAGTGAGACTAGCGAGCACTACGAGCAGTACTTC. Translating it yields CAISETSEHYEQYF.

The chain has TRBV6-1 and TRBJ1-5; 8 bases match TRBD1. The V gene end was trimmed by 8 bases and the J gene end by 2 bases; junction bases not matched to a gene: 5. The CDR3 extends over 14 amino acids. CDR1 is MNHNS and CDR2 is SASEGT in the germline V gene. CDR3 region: CASFGQGGNQPQHF. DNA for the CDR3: TGTGCCAGCTTTGGACAGGGAGGCAATCAGCCCCAGCATTTT.

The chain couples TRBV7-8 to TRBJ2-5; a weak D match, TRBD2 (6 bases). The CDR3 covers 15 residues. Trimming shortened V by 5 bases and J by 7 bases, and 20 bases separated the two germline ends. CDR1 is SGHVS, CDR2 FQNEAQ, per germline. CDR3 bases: TGTGCCAGCAGCCCCCTAGCCGGGAGCGCAGGGACCCAGTACTTC. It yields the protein CASSPLAGSAGTQYF.

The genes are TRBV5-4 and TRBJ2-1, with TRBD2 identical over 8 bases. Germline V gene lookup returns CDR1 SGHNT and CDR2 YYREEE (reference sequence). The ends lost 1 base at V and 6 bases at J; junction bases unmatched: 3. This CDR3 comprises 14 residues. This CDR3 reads CASSLFGGGNEQFF. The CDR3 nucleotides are TGTGCCAGCAGCTTGTTCGGGGGGGGCAATGAGCAGTTCTTC.

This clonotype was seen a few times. Here the CDR3 DNA reads TGTGCCAGCAGCAAAGGAGGGAACACTGAAGCTTTCTTT. This gives the protein CASSKGGNTEAFF. V gene TRBV7-8 combines with J gene TRBJ1-1; D call uncertain. There are 13 residues in the CDR3. V lost 5 bases, J lost 1 base, and 8 bases lay in between. The germline CDR1 and CDR2 sequences are SGHVS and FQNEAQ.

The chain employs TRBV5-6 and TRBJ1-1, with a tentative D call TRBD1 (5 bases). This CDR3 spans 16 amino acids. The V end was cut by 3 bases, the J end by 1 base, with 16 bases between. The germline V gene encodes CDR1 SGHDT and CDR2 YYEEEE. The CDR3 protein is CASSSYSGTENTEAFF. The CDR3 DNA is TGTGCCAGCAGCTCGTACTCGGGGACTGAGAACACTGAAGCTTTCTTT.

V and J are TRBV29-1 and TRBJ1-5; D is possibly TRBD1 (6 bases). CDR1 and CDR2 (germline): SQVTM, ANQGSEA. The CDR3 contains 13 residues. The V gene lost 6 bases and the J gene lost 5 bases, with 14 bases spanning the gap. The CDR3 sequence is CSVGGHPDQPQHF. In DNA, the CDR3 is TGCAGCGTGGGGGGGCACCCAGATCAGCCCCAGCATTTT. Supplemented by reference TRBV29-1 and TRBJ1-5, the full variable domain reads SAVISQKPSRDICQRGTSLTIQCQVDSQVTMMFWYRQQPGQSLTLIATANQGSEATYESGFVIDKFPISRPNLTFSTLTVSNMSPEDSSIYLCSVGGHPDQPQHFGDGTRLSIL.

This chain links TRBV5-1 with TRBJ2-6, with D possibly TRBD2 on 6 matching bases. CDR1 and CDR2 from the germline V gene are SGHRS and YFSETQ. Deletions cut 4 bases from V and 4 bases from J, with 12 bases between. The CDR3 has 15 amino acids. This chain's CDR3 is CASSPPGVGANVLTF. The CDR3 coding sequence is TGCGCCAGCAGCCCCCCGGGGGTCGGGGCCAACGTCCTGACTTTC.

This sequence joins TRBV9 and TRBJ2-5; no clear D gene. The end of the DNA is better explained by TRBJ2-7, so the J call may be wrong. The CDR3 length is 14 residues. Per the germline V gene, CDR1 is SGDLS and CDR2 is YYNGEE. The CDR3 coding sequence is TGTGCCAGCAGCGTAGAGGGAAGGGCCTACGAGCAGTACTTC. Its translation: CASSVEGRAYEQYF.

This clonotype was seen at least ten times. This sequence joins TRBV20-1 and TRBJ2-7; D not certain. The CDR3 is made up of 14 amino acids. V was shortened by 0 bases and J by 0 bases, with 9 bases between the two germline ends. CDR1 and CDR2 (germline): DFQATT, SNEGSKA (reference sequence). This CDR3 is CSARDSKSSYEQYF. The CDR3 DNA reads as TGCAGTGCTAGAGACTCCAAAAGCTCCTACGAGCAGTACTTC.

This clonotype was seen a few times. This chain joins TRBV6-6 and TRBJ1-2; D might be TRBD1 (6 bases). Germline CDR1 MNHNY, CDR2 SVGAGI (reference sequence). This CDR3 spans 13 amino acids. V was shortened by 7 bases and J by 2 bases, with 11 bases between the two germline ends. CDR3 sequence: CASTPGVNYGYTF. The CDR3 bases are TGTGCCAGCACGCCAGGGGTGAACTATGGCTACACCTTC.

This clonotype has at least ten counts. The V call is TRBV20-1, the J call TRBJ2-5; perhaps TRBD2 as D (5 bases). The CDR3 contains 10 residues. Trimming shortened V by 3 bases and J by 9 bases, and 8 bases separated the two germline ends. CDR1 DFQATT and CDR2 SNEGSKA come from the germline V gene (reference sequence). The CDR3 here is CSASVAPQYF. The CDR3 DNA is TGCAGTGCTAGTGTAGCGCCCCAGTACTTC.

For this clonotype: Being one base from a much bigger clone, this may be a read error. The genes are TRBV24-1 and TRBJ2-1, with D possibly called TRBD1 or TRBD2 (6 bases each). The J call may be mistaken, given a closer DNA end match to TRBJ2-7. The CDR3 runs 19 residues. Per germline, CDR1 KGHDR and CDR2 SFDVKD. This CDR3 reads CATSEGGTLGLGYYNEQYF. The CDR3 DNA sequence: TGTGCCACCAGTGAAGGGGGGACTCTCGGCTTGGGGTACTACAATGAGCAGTACTTC.

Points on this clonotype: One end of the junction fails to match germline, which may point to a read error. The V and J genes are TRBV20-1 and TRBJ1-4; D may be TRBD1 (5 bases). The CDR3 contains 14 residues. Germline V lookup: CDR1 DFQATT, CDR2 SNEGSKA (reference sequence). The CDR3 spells CSASWSGTNEKRFF. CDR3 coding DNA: TGCAGTGCTAGTTGGTCAGGGACTAATGAAAAACGGTTTTTT.

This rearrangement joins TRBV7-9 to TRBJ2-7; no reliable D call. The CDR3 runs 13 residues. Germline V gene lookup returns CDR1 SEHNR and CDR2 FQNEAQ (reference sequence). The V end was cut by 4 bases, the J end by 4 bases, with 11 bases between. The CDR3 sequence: CASSSGAVYEQYF. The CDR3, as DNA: TGTGCCAGCAGCTCTGGCGCAGTTTACGAGCAGTACTTC.

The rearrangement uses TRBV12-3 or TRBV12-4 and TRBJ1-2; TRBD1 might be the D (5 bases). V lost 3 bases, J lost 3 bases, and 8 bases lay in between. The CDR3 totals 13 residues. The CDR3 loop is CASSFREDYGYTF. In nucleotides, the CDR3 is TGTGCCAGCAGTTTCAGGGAAGACTATGGCTACACCTTC.